This TCR beta chain was sequenced for a study of T-cell reconstitution after alpha-beta-depleted transplantation in children. Unmatched junction bases numbered 4, after V lost 5 bases and J lost 2 bases. The CDR3 is 14 residues long. In germline, CDR1 is MNHNS, CDR2 SASEGT. Library preparation (for TCRbeta) was performed with unique molecular identifiers. TCRdb passed the PCR reads through MiXCR, listing each CDR3 protein once. The sample shows fewer than 400,000 distinct CDR3 sequences, around 20% of them seen only once. The sample consisted of PBMCs from the stem cell graft donor, taken from the stem cell graft. The receptor was isolated from a human donor who donated a stem cell graft to a child with acute myeloid leukemia. V usage is TRBV6-1 and J usage is TRBJ2-7; TRBD1 agrees at 9 bases. CDR3 sequence (DNA): TGTGCCAGCAGTACCAGGACAGGGGCCTACGAGCAGTACTTC. Translated: CASSTRTGAYEQYF.